This T cell receptor (beta chain) comes out of a study of shared clonotypes between healthy human individuals. Germline lookup yields CDR1 MNHEY and CDR2 SMNVEV (reference sequence). This CDR3 is built from 20 residues. V lost 2 bases to trimming and J lost 2 bases, with 22 bases between them. Regarding the study as a whole: In general, naive subsets displayed greater estimated richness than memory subsets did. Rarefaction curves obtained for sorted subsets showed sequencing incomplete despite large depth.

Details on this clone: Antigen unknown.

The sorted-subset replicate PCRs were given around 200 ng DNA, which is 25,000 to 35,000 T cell genomes. Original data processing: Junction-only sequences without quality scores were provided by ImmunoSEQ, so filtering was different. Clones were read by immunoSEQ multiplex PCR, and TCRdb kept only the in-frame ones, dropping some. That table gives V, J and clone size, and the DNA gave D and trimming. The data hold more than 900,000 clones, with 75% to 85% observed a single time. This receptor was obtained from a man younger than 35 in good health. Some clones in this sample may be carry-over from other donors' samples. The chain couples TRBV27 to TRBJ2-6, with D perhaps matching TRBD1 (6 bases). The sample consisted of memory CD4+ T cells from PBMCs. Subset reported: CD45RA-negative fraction. This chain's CDR3 is CASSLRETGTTSAGANVLTF. CDR3 DNA sequence: TGTGCCAGCAGTTTAAGGGAAACCGGGACAACCTCAGCTGGGGCCAACGTCCTGACTTTC. The entire variable domain, with the rest obtained from reference TRBV27 and TRBJ2-6, is as follows: EAQVTQNPRYLITVTGKKLTVTCSQNMNHEYMSWYRQDPGLGLRQIYYSMNVEVTDKGDVPEGYKVSRKEKRNFPLILESPSPNQTSLYFCASSLRETGTTSAGANVLTFGAGSRLTVL.